What follows are 9 T cell receptor beta chains derived from one specimen sequenced in a study of T-cell memory formation after mild COVID-19. From the 5' RACE reads, TCRdb called clonotypes with MiXCR, one entry per CDR3 protein. The table includes about 170,000 distinct CDR3 sequences, 10% to 15% detected once. The source material was PBMCs or a T cell subset sorted from them (not recorded which). Every receptor here comes from a man between 18 and 29 years old who had mild COVID-19 (a few samples of this study predate the infection). Cell type and time point are not known.

This clonotype was counted between two and nine times. The chain employs TRBV7-2 and TRBJ2-5; 7 nucleotides match TRBD2. The J segment lost 5 bases and the V segment lost 1 base, leaving 10 bases of the junction unmatched. This CDR3 comprises 16 residues. Looked up from germline, CDR1 is SGHTA and CDR2 is FQGNSA. In DNA form, the CDR3 reads TGTGCCAGCAGCTTAGTTCGACTAGCAGGGCGCGAGACCCAGTACTTC. Residues: CASSLVRLAGRETQYF.

The table lists this clonotype with many counts. The chain employs TRBV18 and TRBJ2-7, with TRBD1 as a possible D gene (5 bases). With 0 bases removed from V and 4 bases from J, the gap between germline ends came to 13 bases. The CDR3 extends over 15 amino acids. In germline, CDR1 is KGHSH, CDR2 LQKENI. The CDR3 DNA is TGTGCCAGCTCACCACCCTCGGTAGGGGATTACGAGCAGTACTTC. Its translation is CASSPPSVGDYEQYF.

This clonotype was seen a handful of times. This sequence joins TRBV5-1 and TRBJ2-5; TRBD2 agrees at 7 bases. Germline V lookup: CDR1 SGHRS, CDR2 YFSETQ. J lost 0 bases, V lost 4 bases, and 0 bases had no gene match. The CDR3 extends over 13 amino acids. The CDR3 bases are TGCGCCAGCAGCGGGGGGGACCAAGAGACCCAGTACTTC. This codes for CASSGGDQETQYF.

This clonotype was counted many times. This chain uses TRBV7-2 with TRBJ2-1; D remains unclear. CDR3 size: 13 residues. Trimming removed 0 bases at V and 10 bases at J, with 10 bases between. Germline CDR1 is SGHTA and CDR2 is FQGNSA. The CDR3 DNA reads as TGTGCCAGCAGCTTAGCGAGGACCGGAGAGCAGTTCTTC. Its translation: CASSLARTGEQFF.

This clonotype was seen a handful of times. CDR3 amino acids: CASSLDRVSEAFF. The CDR3 bases are TGTGCCAGCAGCTTAGACAGAGTTTCTGAAGCTTTCTTT. V usage is TRBV7-8 and J usage is TRBJ1-1; D gene ambiguous. V gave up 1 base and J gave up 6 bases, with 9 bases separating them. CDR1 is SGHVS, CDR2 FQNEAQ, per germline. This CDR3 contains 13 residues. The whole variable domain, filled in from reference TRBV7-8 and TRBJ1-1, reads GAGVSQSPRYKVAKRGQDVALRCDPISGHVSLFWYQQALGQGPEFLTYFQNEAQLDKSGLPSDRFFAERPEGSVSTLKIQRTQQEDSAVYLCASSLDRVSEAFFGQGTRLTVV.

The V and J genes are TRBV7-9 and TRBJ2-6; D remains ambiguous. Germline V gene sequence: CDR1 SEHNR, CDR2 FQNEAQ (reference sequence). With 3 bases removed from V and 0 bases from J, the gap between germline ends came to 6 bases. The CDR3 has 15 residues. The CDR3 here is CASSFELSGANVLTF. DNA for the CDR3: TGTGCCAGCAGCTTCGAGCTCTCTGGGGCCAACGTCCTGACTTTC.

J is TRBJ1-1 and V is TRBV10-3, with D maybe TRBD1 (6 bases). The CDR3 runs to 13 residues. V was shortened by 4 bases and J by 5 bases, with 11 bases between the two germline ends. The germline CDR1 and CDR2 sequences are ENHRY and SYGVKD. In DNA, the CDR3 is TGTGCCATCAGTGGCTCCCAGGGGACTGAAGCTTTCTTT. Translated: CAISGSQGTEAFF.

This clonotype was observed a few times. The chain couples TRBV7-8 to TRBJ1-5; unclear D gene. Germline assignment: CDR1 SGHVS and CDR2 FQNEAQ. The ends were cut back, 5 bases at V and 1 base at J, with 12 bases in the middle. The length of the CDR3 is 15 residues. CDR3 residues: CASSGRRLSNQPQHF. The DNA for the CDR3 is TGTGCCAGCAGCGGACGGCGGCTCAGCAATCAGCCCCAGCATTTT.

There are many counts of this clonotype. The chain carries TRBV5-1 and TRBJ1-1; no clear D gene. The germline CDR1 and CDR2 sequences are SGHRS and YFSETQ. CDR3 size: 15 residues. Trimming removed 0 bases from V and 4 bases from J, with 13 bases in between. The CDR3 is CASSLATTGRTEAFF. The DNA of the CDR3 is TGCGCCAGCAGCTTGGCAACCACCGGGCGCACTGAAGCTTTCTTT.